Only one count was recorded for the clone carrying this TCR beta chain. Its antigen is not identified. CDR1 and CDR2 (germline): SGHTA, FQGNSA. This CDR3 is built from 15 residues. Trimming cost V 5 bases and J 4 bases, with 12 bases left between them. This entry comes from a study of shared clonotypes between healthy human individuals. Profiling relied on immunoSEQ multiplex PCR, and the TCRdb table lists in-frame clones only, not all of them. The sample holds 400,000 to 600,000 clones, around 79% seen once. Study-level points and caveats: The authors expected sequencing depth to affect clonotype sharing among donors.

Sequenced sample: PBMCs. The chain combines TRBV7-2 with TRBJ2-6; D is ambiguous. The TCR originated in a woman in her thirties or forties in good health. Some clones in this sample may be carry-over from other donors' samples. As DNA, the CDR3 is TGTGCCAGCAGCCCAGAGAGTACCGGGGCCAACGTCCTGACTTTC. This translates into CASSPESTGANVLTF.